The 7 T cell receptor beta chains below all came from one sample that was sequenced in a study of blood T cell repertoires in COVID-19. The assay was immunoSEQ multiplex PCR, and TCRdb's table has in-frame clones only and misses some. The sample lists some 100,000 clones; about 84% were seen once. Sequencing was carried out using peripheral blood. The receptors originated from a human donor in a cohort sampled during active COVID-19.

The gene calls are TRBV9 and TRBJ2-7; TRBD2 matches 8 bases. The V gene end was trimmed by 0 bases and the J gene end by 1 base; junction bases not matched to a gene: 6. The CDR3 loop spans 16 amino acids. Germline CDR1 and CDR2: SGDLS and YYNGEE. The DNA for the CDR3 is TGTGCCAGCAGCGTAGTGGCTAGCGGGCCTTCCTACGAGCAGTACTTC. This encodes CASSVVASGPSYEQYF.

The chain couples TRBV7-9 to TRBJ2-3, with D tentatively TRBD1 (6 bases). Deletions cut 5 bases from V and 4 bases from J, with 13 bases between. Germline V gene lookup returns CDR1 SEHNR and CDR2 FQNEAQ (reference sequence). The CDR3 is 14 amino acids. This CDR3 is CASSPRTVPDTQYF. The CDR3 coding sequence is TGTGCCAGCAGCCCCCGGACAGTCCCAGATACGCAGTATTTT.

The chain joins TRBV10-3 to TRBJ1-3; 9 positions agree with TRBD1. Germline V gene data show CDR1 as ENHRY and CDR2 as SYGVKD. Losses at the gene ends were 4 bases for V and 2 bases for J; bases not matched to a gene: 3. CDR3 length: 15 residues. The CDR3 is CAISGDRVPGNTIYF. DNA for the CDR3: TGTGCCATCAGTGGGGACAGGGTTCCTGGAAACACCATATATTTT.

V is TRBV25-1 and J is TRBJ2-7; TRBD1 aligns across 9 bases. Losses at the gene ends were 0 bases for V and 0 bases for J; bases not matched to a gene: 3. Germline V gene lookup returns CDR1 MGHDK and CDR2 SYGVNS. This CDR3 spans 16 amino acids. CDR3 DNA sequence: TGTGCCAGCAGTGAATATAGGGGACAGGGCTCCTACGAGCAGTACTTC. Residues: CASSEYRGQGSYEQYF.

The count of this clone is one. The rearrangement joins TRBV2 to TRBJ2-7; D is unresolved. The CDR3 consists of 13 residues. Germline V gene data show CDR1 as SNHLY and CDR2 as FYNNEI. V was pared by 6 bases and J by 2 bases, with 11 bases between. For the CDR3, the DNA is TGTGCCAGCAGGCAGACTGAAGCCTACGAGCAGTACTTC. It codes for CASRQTEAYEQYF.

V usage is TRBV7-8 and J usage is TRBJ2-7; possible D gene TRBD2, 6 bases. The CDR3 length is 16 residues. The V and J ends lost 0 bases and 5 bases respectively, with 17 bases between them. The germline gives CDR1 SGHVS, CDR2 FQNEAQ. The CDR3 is CASSLAGGLVPDEQYF. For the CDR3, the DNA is TGTGCCAGCAGCTTAGCTGGGGGGTTAGTGCCGGACGAGCAGTACTTC.

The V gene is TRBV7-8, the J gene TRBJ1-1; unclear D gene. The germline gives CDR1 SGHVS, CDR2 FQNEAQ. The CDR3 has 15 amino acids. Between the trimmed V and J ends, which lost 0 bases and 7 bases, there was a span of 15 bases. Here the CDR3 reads CASSLADAGRSEAFF. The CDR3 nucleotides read TGTGCCAGCAGCTTAGCAGATGCGGGCAGGAGTGAAGCTTTCTTT. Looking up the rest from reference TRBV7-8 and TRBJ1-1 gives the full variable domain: GAGVSQSPRYKVAKRGQDVALRCDPISGHVSLFWYQQALGQGPEFLTYFQNEAQLDKSGLPSDRFFAERPEGSVSTLKIQRTQQEDSAVYLCASSLADAGRSEAFFGQGTRLTVV.